These T cell receptor beta chains were read from a single sample in a study of cytomegalovirus exposure and HLA in healthy donors. Sequencing used immunoSEQ multiplex PCR; TCRdb keeps in-frame clones, though not all of them. In the table there are roughly 130,000 clones, about two thirds of which are singletons. Material for sequencing was PBMCs. The receptor source for this set is a man aged 40-49 years in good health and CMV-seropositive. CDR3s include the opening cysteine and the closing phenylalanine or tryptophan. The order of the fields is D gene, V gene, CDR3 length, clone size, J gene, CDR3 DNA, CDR3 protein. The D gene is left open where the match is weak. Size is omitted from some rows. Given values are once, few, many or a class for expanded clones.

NA	TRBV18	16	NA	TRBJ1-6	TGTGCCAGCTCGGGGGGTTGGAGCTCCTATAATTCACCCCTCCACTTT	CASSGGWSSYNSPLHF
NA	TRBV6-4	14	few	TRBJ2-2	TGTGCCAGCAAACTAGACACGAACACCGGGGAGCTGTTTTTT	CASKLDTNTGELFF
TRBD1	TRBV30	14	NA	TRBJ2-2	TGTGCCTGGCAGGGGACAGCGTTAAACGGGGAGCTGTTTTTT	CAWQGTALNGELFF
NA	TRBV2	13	NA	TRBJ1-3	TGTGCCAGCCTCGCCGGCTCTGGAAACACCATATATTTT	CASLAGSGNTIYF
NA	TRBV7-9	12	once	TRBJ2-7	TGTGCCAGCAGCCGGACTCTTCACGAGCAGTACTTC	CASSRTLHEQYF
NA	TRBV6-4	14	NA	TRBJ2-2	TGTGCCAGCAGTTGGGGCACGGACACCGGGGAGCTGTTTTTT	CASSWGTDTGELFF
TRBD1	TRBV27	15	NA	TRBJ1-1	TGTGCCAGCAGTTTGGCGAGGGCAGGGGGTACTGAAGCTTTCTTT	CASSLARAGGTEAFF
TRBD1	TRBV6-6	15	NA	TRBJ1-2	TGTGCCAGCAGGCCGAACTCGGACAGGGGCAGCGGCTACACCTTC	CASRPNSDRGSGYTF
TRBD1	TRBV11-1	15	NA	TRBJ1-3	TGTGCCAGCAGCCCTGGGACAGACTCTGGAAACACCATATATTTT	CASSPGTDSGNTIYF
TRBD1	TRBV27	15	once	TRBJ2-5	TGTGCCAGCAGTTTTACAGGGGATATCCAAGAGACCCAGTACTTC	CASSFTGDIQETQYF
TRBD1	TRBV27	11	once	TRBJ2-1	TGTGCCAGCAGTTTAGGGGACAGACAGTTCTTC	CASSLGDRQFF
NA	TRBV15	17	NA	TRBJ1-3	TGTGCCACCAGCTACCGGGACAAGGCATTCTCTGGAAACACCATATATTTT	CATSYRDKAFSGNTIYF
NA	TRBV7-7	14	NA	TRBJ2-2	TGTGCCAGCAGCTTAACCGGAGGGTCCGGGGAGCTGTTTTTT	CASSLTGGSGELFF
TRBD1	TRBV27	15	NA	TRBJ1-3	TGTGCCAGCGGCTTCAACCCGGGACAGGGAAACACCATATATTTT	CASGFNPGQGNTIYF
TRBD1	TRBV7-9	15	NA	TRBJ1-2	TGTGCCAGCAGCCTGGGACAGGGGGACAACTATGGCTACACCTTC	CASSLGQGDNYGYTF
NA	TRBV7-2	15	few	TRBJ2-7	TGTGCCAGCAGCTTAAGTTCCGGGGTATTTTACGAGCAGTACTTC	CASSLSSGVFYEQYF
NA	TRBV7-2	14	NA	TRBJ2-1	TGTGCCAGCAGCTTAGGGGGGCGCTACAATGAGCAGTTCTTC	CASSLGGRYNEQFF
NA	TRBV2	17	NA	TRBJ2-2	TGTGCCAGCAGTGAAGTGAGGTCGGATCAGGGCACCGGGGAGCTGTTTTTT	CASSEVRSDQGTGELFF
TRBD2	TRBV5-6	16	few	TRBJ2-1	TGTGCCAGCAGCAGGGGACTAGCGGGAGGGCATCATGAGCAGTTCTTC	CASSRGLAGGHHEQFF
NA	TRBV2	14	NA	TRBJ2-5	TGTGCCAGCAGCGGTCCCTCGAATGCGGAGACCCAGTACTTC	CASSGPSNAETQYF
TRBD1	TRBV7-9	16	NA	TRBJ2-5	TGTGCCAGCAGCATAGTTCTGGGACAGGGGGTTGAGACCCAGTACTTC	CASSIVLGQGVETQYF
NA	TRBV28	14	few	TRBJ2-7	TGTGCCAGCAGCCGACTAGGGTCCCGCGCTTTGCAGTACTTC	CASSRLGSRALQYF
TRBD2	TRBV7-2	17	NA	TRBJ2-5	TGTGCCAGCAGCATCGGGATGGAGCGGGGGGCCCAAGAGACCCAGTACTTC	CASSIGMERGAQETQYF
NA	TRBV2	13	NA	TRBJ1-5	TGTGCCAGCAGCAGGACATTAGGGCAGCCCCAGCATTTT	CASSRTLGQPQHF
TRBD1	TRBV28	15	NA	TRBJ1-3	TGTGCCAGCAGTCCCCAGACAGGGTTTGGAAACACCATATATTTT	CASSPQTGFGNTIYF
NA	TRBV5-1	14	NA	TRBJ1-4	TGCGCCAGCAGGGGAGGGACCGGTAATGAAAAACTGTTTTTT	CASRGGTGNEKLFF
NA	TRBV6-5	15	NA	TRBJ2-5	TGTGCCAGCAGTTACTCGAAGCTGTTGTCCAAGACCCAGTACTTC	CASSYSKLLSKTQYF
TRBD1	TRBV9	13	NA	TRBJ2-5	TGTGCCAGCAACCGACAGGGGGCAGAGACCCAGTACTTC	CASNRQGAETQYF
TRBD2	TRBV5-1	16	few	TRBJ2-1	TGCGCCAGCAGCTTGGGGAGCGGGAGGGCCTGGGATGAGCAGTTCTTC	CASSLGSGRAWDEQFF
NA	TRBV28	17	NA	TRBJ2-2	TGTGCCAGCAGTTTCCGAGGGGCAGGGGCGAACACCGGGGAGCTGTTTTTT	CASSFRGAGANTGELFF
TRBD1	TRBV7-6	15	NA	TRBJ1-1	TGTGCCAGCAGCCCCTGGACAGGAATTAACACTGAAGCTTTCTTT	CASSPWTGINTEAFF
NA	TRBV28	13	few	TRBJ1-2	TGTGCCAGCAGTTCGGGTTTTAACTATGGCTACACCTTC	CASSSGFNYGYTF
NA	TRBV7-9	14	NA	TRBJ2-7	TGTGCCAGCAGCTTAGAGGGGAAGGTGAGCGAGCAGTACTTC	CASSLEGKVSEQYF
TRBD2	TRBV7-9	15	NA	TRBJ2-3	TGTGCCAGCAGCCGTAGCGGGGATAGCACAGATACGCAGTATTTT	CASSRSGDSTDTQYF
TRBD1	TRBV19	15	few	TRBJ2-1	TGTGCCAGTACCCCCGACAGGGCATCCTACAATGAGCAGTTCTTC	CASTPDRASYNEQFF
TRBD2	TRBV28	21	NA	TRBJ2-4	TGTGCCAGCAGAACCCCAGGTCCTAGCGGGAGTATGATGCTAGCCAAAAACATTCAGTACTTC	CASRTPGPSGSMMLAKNIQYF